This T cell receptor beta chain was sequenced during a study of cytomegalovirus exposure and HLA in healthy donors. Study-level background: T cells numbering around 170 million yielded roughly 120 million unique TCR beta sequences in an earlier analysis.

Findings of the study overall: Several of the most significant clusters appeared linked to common viral pathogens, based on a later analysis.

The CDR3 consists of 14 residues. J gave up 9 bases and V 3 bases, and 6 bases lay outside the gene matches. Germline V CDR1 and CDR2: SGHDT, YYEEEE. A multiplex PCR was run with 60 Vbeta primers and 13 Jbeta primers. The assay was immunoSEQ multiplex PCR, and TCRdb's table has in-frame clones only and misses some. The sample yields about 140,000 clones, approximately 82% seen once. In the case of this clone: Its specificity is not known.

Sequencing used PBMCs. V usage is TRBV5-6 and J usage is TRBJ2-1; TRBD2 matches at 10 bases. The sequence came from a man aged 25 to 45 in good health and CMV-seropositive. The CDR3 reads CASSSLAGVVEQFF. CDR3 in DNA: TGTGCCAGCAGCTCCCTAGCGGGAGTGGTTGAGCAGTTCTTC.